These 24 T cell receptor beta chains share one sample of origin, sequenced in a study of T-cell reconstitution after alpha-beta-depleted transplantation in children. Researchers prepared the TCRbeta library using unique molecular identifiers, the study reports. In TCRdb, the PCR reads were re-called with MiXCR into one record per CDR3 protein. The sample has approximately 85,000 distinct CDR3 sequences; about 14% are singletons. The starting material was PBMCs, mostly from graft donor cells, obtained 180 days after TCRalphabeta/CD19-depleted stem cell transplant. Receptors originate from a male patient between 2 and 10 years old who had a stem cell transplant for acute lymphoblastic leukemia, so the T cells may come from the graft donor.

This clonotype was detected many times. The chain joins TRBV9 to TRBJ2-5; D is undetermined. From germline, CDR1 is SGDLS and CDR2 YYNGEE. CDR3 length equals 14 residues. Between the trimmed V and J ends, which lost 0 bases and 5 bases, there was a span of 11 bases. CDR3 in DNA: TGTGCCAGCAGCGTAGATGTAGGTCTGGAGACCCAGTACTTC. Encoded protein: CASSVDVGLETQYF. Full variable domain (remainder filled in from reference TRBV9 and TRBJ2-5): DSGVTQTPKHLITATGQRVTLRCSPRSGDLSVYWYQQSLDQGLQFLIQYYNGEERAKGNILERFSAQQFPDLHSELNLSSLELGDSALYFCASSVDVGLETQYFGPGTRLLVL.

This clonotype was seen a handful of times. V and J are TRBV20-1 and TRBJ2-7, with D tentatively TRBD1 (6 bases). The CDR3 runs to 15 residues. In germline, CDR1 is DFQATT, CDR2 SNEGSKA (reference sequence). Trimming removed 5 bases at V and 2 bases at J, with 19 bases between. The CDR3 loop is CSAPRGTGWPYEQYF. The CDR3 DNA sequence: TGCAGTGCTCCCAGGGGAACAGGGTGGCCCTACGAGCAGTACTTC.

This chain uses TRBV28 with TRBJ2-7; D is uncertain. Germline V gene data show CDR1 as MDHEN and CDR2 as SYDVKM. The V end lost 8 bases, the J end lost 2 bases, and 10 bases lay between the germline ends. This CDR3 has 12 amino acids. Written as DNA, the CDR3 is TGTGCCAGCGGGGTTATTACCTACGAGCAGTACTTC. Translating gives CASGVITYEQYF.

This clonotype was recorded many times. The chain joins TRBV5-6 to TRBJ1-2; D uncertain. Per germline, CDR1 SGHDT and CDR2 YYEEEE. Trimming pared 0 bases from V and 6 bases from J, leaving 15 bases between. The CDR3 runs 15 residues. The CDR3 protein is CASSLDGEEWNGYTF. DNA for the CDR3: TGTGCCAGCAGCTTGGATGGGGAAGAATGGAATGGCTACACCTTC.

CDR3 in amino acids: CASSSRRGAKNIQYF. The CDR3 nucleotides are TGTGCCAGCAGCTCCCGCAGGGGTGCCAAAAACATTCAGTACTTC. The chain employs TRBV7-9 and TRBJ2-4; weak D call: TRBD1 (6 bases). Germline lookup yields CDR1 SEHNR and CDR2 FQNEAQ (reference sequence). The CDR3 is 15 residues long. The V end was cut by 4 bases, the J end by 1 base, with 11 bases between.

This clonotype was found a few times. The chain employs TRBV11-1 and TRBJ2-6; TRBD1 agrees at 10 bases. CDR3 size: 18 residues. With V trimmed by 3 bases and J by 0 bases, 5 bases remained unmatched. Germline CDR1 reads SGHAT; CDR2 reads FQDESV (reference sequence). CDR3: CASSLGTGAYSGANVLTF. CDR3 bases: TGTGCCAGCAGCTTGGGGACAGGGGCGTACTCTGGGGCCAACGTCCTGACTTTC.

This clonotype was counted between two and nine times. V is TRBV28 and J is TRBJ2-3; a weak D match, TRBD2 (7 bases). Germline CDR1 and CDR2: MDHEN and SYDVKM. The germline V and J ends were trimmed by 10 bases and 4 bases, with 21 bases remaining between them. The CDR3 consists of 15 residues. The CDR3 spells CATVYGGGSSDTQYF. The CDR3 DNA follows: TGTGCCACCGTATACGGGGGCGGGAGCTCAGATACGCAGTATTTT.

This clonotype was observed a few times. V usage is TRBV4-3 and J usage is TRBJ2-1; no firm D call. Germline-derived CDR1 and CDR2 are LGHNA and YSLEER. V lost 3 bases to trimming and J lost 0 bases, with 9 bases between them. The CDR3 has 15 amino acids. CDR3 bases: TGCGCCAGCAGCCAGGCCTGGGGCTCCTACAATGAGCAGTTCTTC. Amino acid sequence: CASSQAWGSYNEQFF.

This clonotype was detected ten times or more. The chain employs TRBV12-3 or TRBV12-4 and TRBJ2-7; D not resolved. The V gene lost 4 bases and the J gene lost 5 bases, with 9 bases spanning the gap. This CDR3 is 12 amino acids long. The CDR3 DNA follows: TGTGCCAGCAGTTGGGTCAGCCACGAGCAGTACTTC. Translating it yields CASSWVSHEQYF.

This chain's CDR3 is CASTPTSYEQYF. As DNA, the CDR3 is TGTGCCAGCACCCCGACGAGCTACGAGCAGTACTTC. The chain is built from TRBV5-5 and TRBJ2-7; no clear D. CDR1 SGHKS and CDR2 YYEKEE come from the germline V gene (reference sequence). Trimming removed 6 bases at V and 3 bases at J, with 10 bases between. The CDR3 contains 12 residues.

This clonotype was picked up a small number of times. The V call is TRBV6-6, the J call TRBJ1-2; D gene unclear. In germline, CDR1 is MNHNY, CDR2 SVGAGI (reference sequence). The CDR3 extends over 11 amino acids. V was clipped by 5 bases and J by 7 bases, with 8 bases between them. The CDR3 sequence is CASSPLGGYTF. The CDR3 region has the DNA TGTGCCAGCAGTCCATTAGGTGGCTACACCTTC.

A few counts support this clonotype. The chain joins TRBV27 to TRBJ2-1; 9 bases align to TRBD1. Germline V gives CDR1 MNHEY, CDR2 SMNVEV (reference sequence). This CDR3 is built from 16 residues. The V segment lost 0 bases and the J segment 7 bases; nucleotides outside the gene matches: 7. The CDR3 sequence is CASSLSSTGGRNEQFF. DNA of the CDR3: TGTGCCAGCAGTTTATCGTCTACAGGGGGCCGGAATGAGCAGTTCTTC.

The V call is TRBV5-1, the J call TRBJ2-5; unclear D gene. V lost 2 bases to trimming and J lost 2 bases, with 10 bases between them. Germline lookup yields CDR1 SGHRS and CDR2 YFSETQ. This CDR3 has 14 amino acids. CDR3 nucleotide sequence: TGCGCCAGCAGCTTCGTGACGGTACAAGAGACCCAGTACTTC. The encoded protein is CASSFVTVQETQYF.

This clonotype was seen a handful of times. The CDR3 here is CASSPTGGVPYEQYF. DNA for the CDR3: TGTGCCAGCTCACCTACCGGGGGGGTACCCTACGAGCAGTACTTC. The chain is built from TRBV18 and TRBJ2-7, with 8 bases that match TRBD2. CDR1 is KGHSH and CDR2 is LQKENI in the germline V gene. This CDR3 contains 15 residues. V lost 3 bases to trimming and J lost 2 bases; unmatched junction nucleotides: 6.

The rearrangement uses TRBV10-3 and TRBJ2-5, with TRBD2 as a possible D gene (5 bases). The V end lost 4 bases, the J end lost 1 base, and 13 bases lay between the germline ends. This CDR3 has 15 residues. In germline, CDR1 is ENHRY, CDR2 SYGVKD. The CDR3 nucleotides are TGTGCCATCAGTGGGACTCGCGGGTCCCAAGAGACCCAGTACTTC. It codes for CAISGTRGSQETQYF.

The table lists this clonotype with many counts. This chain links TRBV7-2 with TRBJ2-7, with D perhaps assigned TRBD1 or TRBD2 (5 bases each). The CDR3 has 14 amino acids. The germline V gene has CDR1 SGHTA and CDR2 FQGNSA. V was clipped by 1 base and J by 4 bases, with 11 bases between them. CDR3 amino acids: CASSLDLGPYEQYF. In nucleotides, the CDR3 is TGTGCCAGCAGCTTAGACTTGGGACCTTACGAGCAGTACTTC.

The V gene is TRBV27, the J gene TRBJ2-7; D is unclear. Per germline, CDR1 MNHEY and CDR2 SMNVEV (reference sequence). Trimming took 0 bases from V and 0 from J, leaving 6 bases between them. The CDR3 covers 14 residues. The DNA for the CDR3 is TGTGCCAGCAGTTTATCTCTGGGCTCCTACGAGCAGTACTTC. Translated, it gives CASSLSLGSYEQYF.

This clonotype was observed a few times. The chain couples TRBV7-9 to TRBJ1-5; D remains unclear. Germline V lookup: CDR1 SEHNR, CDR2 FQNEAQ (reference sequence). The CDR3 is 14 amino acids. Trimming removed 5 bases at V and 7 bases at J, with 15 bases between. CDR3 protein: CASSPSAGNQPQHF. The CDR3 DNA is TGTGCCAGCAGCCCTTCAGCGGGGAACCAGCCCCAGCATTTT.

This clonotype occurred a few times. V and J are TRBV6-5 and TRBJ2-5, with D unclear. The CDR3 sequence is 11 residues long. The germline gives CDR1 MNHEY, CDR2 SVGAGI. The V end was cut by 3 bases, the J end by 7 bases, with 6 bases between. The CDR3 loop reads CASSYSGTQYF. DNA for the CDR3: TGTGCCAGCAGTTATTCTGGGACCCAGTACTTC.

This clonotype was observed a few times. J is TRBJ1-2 and V is TRBV7-2; D unclear. Trimming removed 5 bases at V and 8 bases at J, with 12 bases between. The germline V gene encodes CDR1 SGHTA and CDR2 FQGNSA. This CDR3 is 12 amino acids long. The CDR3 nucleotides read TGTGCCAGCAGCCCATTGGGGTGGGGCTACACCTTC. Translated: CASSPLGWGYTF.

This clonotype is judged medium-sized (0.01 to 0.1%). J is TRBJ2-1 and V is TRBV5-1; TRBD2 aligns across 9 bases. V was clipped by 8 bases and J by 10 bases; unmatched bases: 13. Germline values: CDR1 SGHRS, CDR2 YFSETQ. CDR3 length: 14 amino acids. CDR3 DNA: TGCGCCAGTGCCCCAGCGGGGGGCTTCGGAGAGCAGTTCTTC. Protein: CASAPAGGFGEQFF.

This clonotype was observed a handful of times. The chain has TRBV6-2 or TRBV6-3 and TRBJ2-2; 10 bases agree with TRBD1. From germline, CDR1 is MNHEY and CDR2 SVGEGT. V lost 0 bases to trimming and J lost 5 bases; unmatched junction nucleotides: 12. This CDR3 is 19 amino acids long. DNA of the CDR3: TGTGCCAGCAGTTACTCTTTGTACACCGGGACAGGGGCGACCGGGGAGCTGTTTTTT. Protein: CASSYSLYTGTGATGELFF.

The genes are TRBV10-1 and TRBJ1-2, with D possibly matching TRBD1 (6 bases). This CDR3 is 14 amino acids long. Trimming stripped 0 bases from V and 4 bases from J, with 9 bases between. CDR1 and CDR2 from the germline V gene are WNHNN and SYGVQD (reference sequence). The CDR3 protein is CASSESGTTYGYTF. The CDR3 coding sequence is TGCGCCAGCAGTGAGTCCGGGACAACCTATGGCTACACCTTC.

A few counts support this clonotype. The chain recombines TRBV27 with TRBJ2-3, with TRBD1 identical over 11 bases. The junction had 8 bases not matched to a gene; V was cut back by 4 bases and J by 5 bases. The CDR3 runs 16 residues. Germline V gives CDR1 MNHEY, CDR2 SMNVEV (reference sequence). CDR3 nucleotide sequence: TGTGCCAGCAGTTCGACCGGGACAGGGGGTATAGATACGCAGTATTTT. Encoded protein: CASSSTGTGGIDTQYF.